Following are 9 T cell receptor beta chains from one sample sequenced in a study of T cells in Graves' hyperthyroidism and ophthalmopathy (dated by TCRdb to 2018 to 2020). Library method: multiplex PCR. Instrument on record: Illumina HiSeq 2000. TCR beta CDR3 regions were amplified from RNA transcripts. A first-round RT-PCR of the TCR CDR3 used the HTBI primer set with the Qiagen OneStep RT-PCR kit. TCRdb itself trimmed the public reads at Q25 with fastp, ran MiXCR and retained productive beta chains. Entries are consolidated by CDR3 protein sequence, retaining the most common genes and DNA. In all, the sample holds over 500,000 distinct CDR3 sequences, and 15% to 20% of those were seen once. About 16% of the sample goes to the ten largest clones. The sequencing input was blood. These receptors were collected from a woman aged 18-35 years with Graves' ophthalmopathy.

A few counts support this clonotype. This chain joins TRBV27 and TRBJ2-5, with 9 positions matching TRBD2. The J call may be wrong; the DNA end is better matched by TRBJ2-1. This CDR3 is 14 amino acids long. CDR1 is MNHEY, CDR2 SMNVEV, per germline (reference sequence). Written as DNA, the CDR3 is TGTGCCAGCAGTTCACCCTTGGTAGCGGGAGACCAGTTCTTC. Translated, it gives CASSSPLVAGDQFF.

This clonotype showed up just a few times. The chain has TRBV29-1 and TRBJ2-7; tentatively, D is TRBD2 (6 bases). The germline CDR1 and CDR2 sequences are SQVTM and ANQGSEA. Trimming removed 1 base at V and 1 base at J, with 14 bases between. This CDR3 has 15 amino acids. CDR3 bases: TGCAGCGTTGAAGGTAGGACGGGGGATTCCTACGAGCAGTACTTC. Protein product: CSVEGRTGDSYEQYF.

Worth noting for this clonotype: This may arise from a read error, as a much more abundant clone is one base away. CDR3 DNA sequence: TGTGCCAGCAGTCTGACAGACTCTGGGGCCAACGTCCCGACTTTC. It yields the protein CASSLTDSGANVPTF. J is TRBJ2-6 and V is TRBV28, with D possibly matching TRBD1 (5 bases). CDR1 is MDHEN, CDR2 SYDVKM, per germline. The CDR3 totals 15 residues.

This clonotype was counted many times. The V and J genes are TRBV7-2 and TRBJ2-7; a possible D gene is TRBD2 (5 bases). V lost 3 bases to trimming and J lost 0 bases, with 15 bases between them. CDR1 and CDR2 (germline): SGHTA, FQGNSA. The CDR3 has 16 residues. The CDR3 here is CASSFPLGSNSYEQYF. The CDR3 nucleotides read TGTGCCAGCAGCTTTCCACTAGGCTCAAACTCCTACGAGCAGTACTTC. Combining the CDR3 with reference TRBV7-2 and TRBJ2-7 gives the whole variable domain GAGVSQSPSNKVTEKGKDVELRCDPISGHTALYWYRQSLGQGLEFLIYFQGNSAPDKSGLPSDRFSAERTGGSVSTLTIQRTQQEDSAVYLCASSFPLGSNSYEQYFGPGTRLTVT.

The table lists this clonotype with many counts. This sequence joins TRBV11-1 and TRBJ2-7; TRBD2 agrees at 8 bases. Germline V gene lookup returns CDR1 SGHAT and CDR2 FQDESV (reference sequence). The CDR3 has 15 residues. V shed 2 bases and J 2 bases; nucleotides not matched to a gene: 5. In DNA form, the CDR3 reads TGTGCCAGCAGCTTACAACGGGAGGGCCCCTACGAGCAGTACTTC. It is translated as CASSLQREGPYEQYF.

This clonotype was counted at least ten times. At one boundary the junction diverges from the germline segment, which might be a read error. The chain couples TRBV20-1 to TRBJ2-3, with a tentative D call TRBD2 (6 bases). The CDR3 loop spans 13 amino acids. Germline V gene lookup returns CDR1 DFQATT and CDR2 SNEGSKA (reference sequence). CDR3 sequence reads: CSARGIAGDTQYF. CDR3 DNA: TGCAGTGCAAGAGGGATCGCGGGGGATACGCAGTATTTT.

This sequence joins TRBV19 and TRBJ2-7; 7 bases are a match to TRBD1. The CDR3 loop spans 13 amino acids. Per germline, CDR1 LNHDA and CDR2 SQIVND (reference sequence). After removal of 4 bases from V and 6 bases from J, the junction contained 6 bases not matched to a gene. The CDR3 sequence is CASSTIDRAEQYF. The CDR3 DNA reads as TGTGCCAGTAGTACAATAGACAGGGCCGAGCAGTACTTC. The complete variable domain, with remaining parts taken from reference TRBV19 and TRBJ2-7, reads DGGITQSPKYLFRKEGQNVTLSCEQNLNHDAMYWYRQDPGQGLRLIYYSQIVNDFQKGDIAEGYSVSREKKESFPLTVTSAQKNPTAFYLCASSTIDRAEQYFGPGTRLTVT.

This clonotype was recorded many times. The chain links TRBV3-1 to TRBJ2-1; D unclear. CDR1 and CDR2 from the germline V gene are LGHDT and YNNKEL (reference sequence). The CDR3 is 15 amino acids. The ends were cut back, 0 bases at V and 2 bases at J, with 8 bases in the middle. As DNA, the CDR3 is TGTGCCAGCAGCCAAGATAGCCTACCCTACAATGAGCAGTTCTTC. Its protein is CASSQDSLPYNEQFF.

This clonotype was recorded many times. This chain links TRBV7-2 with TRBJ1-5, with D unresolved. V was clipped by 1 base and J by 4 bases, with 17 bases between them. Germline loops: CDR1 SGHTA, CDR2 FQGNSA. This CDR3 has 17 residues. CDR3 bases: TGTGCCAGCAGCTTAGACGCTGCGGCAGCCCGAAATCAGCCCCAGCATTTT. Translation gives CASSLDAAAARNQPQHF.